This entry is about one TCR beta chain. Its antigen is undetermined. V was cut by 4 bases and J by 4 bases, with 13 bases left in between. The CDR3 length is 15 residues. Germline loops: CDR1 SGHVS, CDR2 FQNEAQ. The PCR ran on 60 Vbeta and 13 Jbeta primers. The assay was immunoSEQ multiplex PCR, and TCRdb's table has in-frame clones only and misses some. The sample's table shows 45,000 to 55,000 clones. These data belong to a study of cytomegalovirus exposure and HLA in healthy donors. The study, taken as a whole, reports: Highly shared sequence variants in one cluster were likely a sequencing artifact. Later analysis associated a missense DCLRE1C variant with TCR beta V- and J-gene trimming.

The receptor's source is a male donor in good health and CMV-seropositive. The sequencing input was PBMCs. The V call is TRBV7-8, the J call TRBJ2-2, with D possibly TRBD1 on 5 matching bases. Here the CDR3 reads CASSSIRVRTGELFF. The CDR3 coding sequence is TGTGCCAGCAGCTCCATCAGGGTTCGCACCGGGGAGCTGTTTTTT.